This T cell receptor beta chain came from a study of beta chain features in type 1 diabetes. Via the markers CD45RO/CCR7/CD25/CD127/CD95/CD27, stem cell-like memory, regulatory, central memory and naive CD4+ cells were sorted. The CDR3 runs to 14 residues. The V and J ends lost 3 bases and 2 bases respectively, with 10 bases between them. Germline V gene lookup returns CDR1 KGHSH and CDR2 LQKENI. All of the isolated RNA was reverse transcribed, so expressed TCRB transcripts were sequenced. This table comes from immunoSEQ multiplex PCR, and its TCRdb copy is limited to in-frame clones, with some not included. The sample holds over 150,000 clones, about 7.8% seen once. This clone was found many times. Its specificity is unknown. Study-wide findings and caveats: Shortening of TCRB CDR3s, moderate but significant, appeared in all four CD4+ subsets of Type 1 diabetes patients. In comparison with healthy donors, patients had naive, central memory and Treg TCRB repertoires that appeared more similar. Shorter templates might be favored by PCR, and equally so in patients and in controls.

Input material: central memory CD4+ T cells from blood. This receptor was obtained from a middle-aged woman with type 1 diabetes. This chain uses TRBV18 with TRBJ2-5, with D possibly TRBD2 on 5 matching bases. The CDR3 DNA sequence: TGTGCCAGCTCACCTCCAGCGGCTCAAGAGACCCAGTACTTC. This encodes CASSPPAAQETQYF.